Listed below are T cell receptor beta chains from one sample, sequenced in a study of radiation and T cells in renal cell carcinoma. Sequencing was performed with immunoSEQ multiplex PCR; in TCRdb, only in-frame clones are kept and a portion is missing. The sample records more than 150,000 clones, around 90% being singletons. This specimen was blood, taken from a patient whose treatment included radiotherapy and nephrectomy. Receptors originate from a woman between 45 and 65 years old with renal cell carcinoma. The CDR3 runs from the conserved cysteine through the conserved F or W. Fields, in order: D gene, V gene, J gene, clone size, CDR3 DNA, CDR3 protein. A D gene is named only where the DNA matches it firmly. Size is omitted from some rows. Given values are once, few, many or a class for expanded clones.

-	TRBV6-1	TRBJ1-2	once	TGTGCCAGCACCGATCTAGTACTTGCCTATGGCTACACCTTC	CASTDLVLAYGYTF
-	TRBV30	TRBJ2-7	-	TGTGCCTGGAGTAACAGAACCTACGAGCAGTACTTC	CAWSNRTYEQYF
-	TRBV5-8	TRBJ1-3	once	TGTGCCAGCAGCCCCCCCCGGACCGGTGTGGACACCATATATTTT	CASSPPRTGVDTIYF
-	TRBV5-1	TRBJ2-7	-	TGCGCCAGCAGCTTGGACGTGGGCAGCAACTACGAGCAGTACTTC	CASSLDVGSNYEQYF
-	TRBV13	TRBJ2-5	-	TGTGCCAGCAGCTTAGGCTTCGGAAGGGAGCAGGGGACCCAAGAGACCCAGTACTTC	CASSLGFGREQGTQETQYF
-	TRBV20-1	TRBJ1-1	once	TGCAGTGCTCTACAGGGAGGAAGAGCTTTCTTT	CSALQGGRAFF
TRBD2	TRBV6-1	TRBJ2-1	-	TGTGCCAGCTCGGCTAGCGGATACAATGAGCAGTTCTTC	CASSASGYNEQFF
-	TRBV6-5	TRBJ1-1	-	TGTGCCAGCAGTTACTCCCGGAATGAAGCTTTCTTT	CASSYSRNEAFF
-	TRBV4-3	TRBJ1-4	-	TGCGCCAGCAGCCAAGATCCTAGTGCTCTTAATGAAAAACTGTTTTTT	CASSQDPSALNEKLFF
-	TRBV4-1	TRBJ2-7	-	TGCGCCAGCAGCCAAGCCCTTTTAAGCGAGCAGTACTTC	CASSQALLSEQYF
TRBD1	TRBV7-2	TRBJ2-1	-	TGTGCCAGCAGCACCTGGACAGGCGGGCGTGAGCAGTTCTTC	CASSTWTGGREQFF
TRBD1	TRBV5-1	TRBJ2-5	-	TGCGCCAGCAGCTTGCGGCAGGGGGAAAAGACCCAGTACTTC	CASSLRQGEKTQYF
TRBD1	TRBV6-5	TRBJ1-2	-	TGTGCGTCCGGGACAGGGGGCGCGGGGGGCTACACCTTC	CASGTGGAGGYTF
TRBD1	TRBV7-3	TRBJ2-2	few	TGTGCCAGCAGTAAAACAGGGGCCACCGGGGAGCTGTTTTTT	CASSKTGATGELFF
-	TRBV7-2	TRBJ1-5	-	TGTGCCAGCAGCTTAAATGATCAGCCCCAGCATTTT	CASSLNDQPQHF
TRBD1	TRBV5-6	TRBJ2-5	-	TGTGCCAGCAGCTCACCCGGGACAGGGGTAATGGGAGAGACCCAGTACTTC	CASSSPGTGVMGETQYF
-	TRBV10-1	TRBJ2-7	-	TGCGCCAGCAGTCTCGGACCCTCCTACGAGCAGTACTTC	CASSLGPSYEQYF
-	TRBV29-1	TRBJ2-7	-	TGCAGCGTTGCCCGGGGGAGACCGGCCGAGCAGTACTTC	CSVARGRPAEQYF
TRBD1	TRBV6-1	TRBJ2-7	-	TGTGCCAGCAGTGACCCAGGACAGGTCCTCTACGAGCAGTACTTC	CASSDPGQVLYEQYF
TRBD1	TRBV4-2	TRBJ1-1	-	TGTGCCAGCAGCCGACTACAGGGGGGAATTGAAGCTTTCTTT	CASSRLQGGIEAFF
-	TRBV6-5	TRBJ1-2	-	TGTGCCAGCAGTGGGGGTGGAGGCTACACCTTC	CASSGGGGYTF
TRBD2	TRBV19	TRBJ2-3	-	TGTGCCAGTAGTATCGTGGCTAGCGGGGGACCCACAGATACGCAGTATTTT	CASSIVASGGPTDTQYF
-	TRBV7-9	TRBJ1-2	few	TGTGCCAGCAGCCTAGGGGGTTCTTATGGCTACACCTTC	CASSLGGSYGYTF
-	TRBV18	TRBJ1-2	-	TGTGCCAGCTCATCCCTGCGGAGGGACGGACTTAACTATGGCTACACCTTC	CASSSLRRDGLNYGYTF
-	TRBV2	TRBJ2-2	-	TGTGCCAGCCGGGGGACCGGGGAGCTGTTTTTT	CASRGTGELFF
-	TRBV7-8	TRBJ1-4	-	TGTGCCAGCAGCGGGGCCGGGAGTCCTAAAGAAAAACTGTTTTTT	CASSGAGSPKEKLFF
TRBD1	TRBV5-5	TRBJ2-1	few	TGTGCCAGCAGCTCGGACAGGGGATTTTTGTACAATGAGCAGTTCTTC	CASSSDRGFLYNEQFF
-	TRBV5-6	TRBJ1-2	-	TGTGCCAGCAGCTTCCGGGGAGCCGCTGATGGCTACACCTTC	CASSFRGAADGYTF
-	TRBV19	TRBJ1-1	few	TGTGCCAGTAGTAGTACAGGCGATACTGAAGCTTTCTTT	CASSSTGDTEAFF
-	TRBV7-7	TRBJ2-5	-	TGTGCTAGCAGCCTTTACCTTGACCAAAAAGAGACCCAGTACTTC	CASSLYLDQKETQYF
-	TRBV5-1	TRBJ2-3	-	TGCGCCAGCAGCTTGGAGGGGGGCATGACAGATACGCAGTATTTT	CASSLEGGMTDTQYF
TRBD1	TRBV30	TRBJ1-4	-	TGTGCCTGGAGTTCAGGGGGCGGGCTGTTTTTT	CAWSSGGGLFF
-	TRBV18	TRBJ2-4	-	TGTGCCAGCTCACCAGGACCGTCAAACATTCAGTACTTC	CASSPGPSNIQYF
-	TRBV7-9	TRBJ2-1	-	TGTGCCAGCAGCCTCGGCCGGGCGACCAGAGATGAGCAGTTCTTC	CASSLGRATRDEQFF
-	TRBV21-1	TRBJ2-5	-	TGTGCCAGCAGCAAAGGGAGTACCGGGACTCTTAAAGAGACCCAGTACTTC	CASSKGSTGTLKETQYF
-	TRBV7-8	TRBJ1-2	-	TGTGCCAGCAGCCCTCGGGAGGGGGACTATGGCTACACCTTC	CASSPREGDYGYTF
TRBD1	TRBV5-1	TRBJ1-2	-	TGCGCCAGCAGCGAACAGGGGGCGGCTGGCTACACCTTC	CASSEQGAAGYTF
-	TRBV5-1	TRBJ1-1	-	TGCGCCAGCAGCCCCCTGGCAGCTAACACTGAAGCTTTCTTT	CASSPLAANTEAFF
TRBD2	TRBV18	TRBJ2-7	-	TGTGCCAGCTCCCAGTTTAGCGGGGACAACGAGCAGTACTTC	CASSQFSGDNEQYF
-	TRBV7-6	TRBJ2-1	-	TGTGCCAGCAGCTTAAGGCGAGGGGGCTCCTACAATGAGCAGTTCTTC	CASSLRRGGSYNEQFF
-	TRBV6-5	TRBJ2-4	-	TGTGCCAGCAGCATCGGGGGAGCCAAAAACATTCAGTACTTC	CASSIGGAKNIQYF
TRBD1	TRBV15	TRBJ2-3	-	TGTGCCACCAGCAGAGATCGAGGGGGCCCTACCTCCACAGATACGCAGTATTTT	CATSRDRGGPTSTDTQYF
-	TRBV4-3	TRBJ2-3	-	TGCGCCAGCAGCCAAGGTCTCGGACAGCCCCGCACAGATACGCAGTATTTT	CASSQGLGQPRTDTQYF
-	TRBV2	TRBJ2-1	-	TGTGCCAGCGGCAGGGGATCATACAATGAGCAGTTCTTC	CASGRGSYNEQFF
-	TRBV30	TRBJ2-2	few	TGTGCCTGGAGTGTAGGAAGGACGTATACCGGGGAGCTGTTTTTT	CAWSVGRTYTGELFF
-	TRBV6-6	TRBJ1-4	-	TGTGCCAGCAGCCAGGGCAGGCGGGCAACTAATGAAAAACTGTTTTTT	CASSQGRRATNEKLFF